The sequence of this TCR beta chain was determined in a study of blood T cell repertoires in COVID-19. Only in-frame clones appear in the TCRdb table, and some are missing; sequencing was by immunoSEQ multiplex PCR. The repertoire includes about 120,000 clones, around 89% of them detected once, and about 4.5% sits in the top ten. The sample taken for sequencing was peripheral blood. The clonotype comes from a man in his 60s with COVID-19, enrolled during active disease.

The CDR3 region has the DNA TGTGCCAGCAGTTACCTTCCGGGACAGGGGTATAGTAATCAGCCCCAGCATTTT. This sequence encodes CASSYLPGQGYSNQPQHF. The chain employs TRBV6-2 or TRBV6-3 and TRBJ1-5; TRBD1 matches 10 bases. Unmatched junction bases numbered 11, after V lost 2 bases and J lost 4 bases. The CDR3 is 18 amino acids. Germline V gene sequence: CDR1 MNHEY, CDR2 SVGEGT.